The rows below give T cell receptor beta chains drawn from one sample of a study of cytomegalovirus exposure and HLA in healthy donors. The method was immunoSEQ multiplex PCR; TCRdb's version includes in-frame clones alone and lacks a portion of them. There are about 150,000 clones in the sample; about 88% occur only once, and about 2.4% lies in the top ten. Specimen: PBMCs. All receptors come from a woman in her late teens or twenties in good health and CMV-seronegative. Both conserved end residues are part of each CDR3.

cdr3_aa j_call v_call
CAISEGYGGTADTQYF TRBJ2-3 TRBV10-3
CASSLWQGGTGELFF TRBJ2-2 TRBV27
CAWSVQGAPRYTF TRBJ1-2 TRBV30
CAISVVGQSAYEQYF TRBJ2-7 TRBV10-3
CASSDGQGNQPQHF TRBJ1-5 TRBV6-1
CASRPAGGISYNEQFF TRBJ2-1 TRBV19
CASRWTENYGYTF TRBJ1-2 TRBV28
CASSQERQGPDTQYF TRBJ2-3 TRBV4-2
CAWSVQQGGSNQPQHF TRBJ1-5 TRBV30
CASSQDYGNQPQHF TRBJ1-5 TRBV4-3
CASSYRQRQSSYEQYF TRBJ2-7 TRBV6-5
CASSPTRTGRTPLHF TRBJ1-6 TRBV18
CASSPVRGGTYEQYF TRBJ2-7 TRBV7-8
CASSPLRGQLNEKLFF TRBJ1-4 TRBV28
CASSLGREGEGEQFF TRBJ2-1 TRBV7-7
CASSYGGMASHEQYF TRBJ2-7 TRBV6-5
CASSQVTGGFGEQYF TRBJ2-7 TRBV6-6
CASSRGEGSYGYTF TRBJ1-2 TRBV21-1
CASSEAVGSAENTGELFF TRBJ2-2 TRBV6-1
CASMDSPYEQYF TRBJ2-7 TRBV2
CASSPGRQGYQPQHF TRBJ1-5 TRBV7-2
CASSLEATSTDTQYF TRBJ2-3 TRBV28
CASTQWNTEAFF TRBJ1-1 TRBV28
CSAQFSDTQYF TRBJ2-3 TRBV20-1
CAWDSSSYNEQFF TRBJ2-1 TRBV30
CASSQALVDTQYF TRBJ2-3 TRBV14
CASSPPTGMNTEAFF TRBJ1-1 TRBV28
CASSDGTGGAVTDTQYF TRBJ2-3 TRBV11-3
CASSPGIAGGGTDTQYF TRBJ2-3 TRBV7-2
CASSLGLAGGPIGDTQYF TRBJ2-3 TRBV5-1
CASSPGQAREKLFF TRBJ1-4 TRBV5-1
CASSHLTGGYNEQFF TRBJ2-1 TRBV14
CASSPGQEGGYTF TRBJ1-2 TRBV14
CASSLDKSTDTQYF TRBJ2-3 TRBV7-2
CASSPLAGGWAGELFF TRBJ2-2 TRBV11-2
CASTLGGSTDTQYF TRBJ2-3 TRBV5-1
CASSLSIGAGNYEQYF TRBJ2-7 TRBV5-5
CASSPTGFANYGYTF TRBJ1-2 TRBV4-1
CASSVYRGPAYEQYF NA TRBV19